The 22 T cell receptor beta chains presented below share a single source sample, sequenced in a study of beta chain features in type 1 diabetes. Every bit of the isolated RNA underwent reverse transcription, so sequencing read expressed TCRB transcripts. Produced via immunoSEQ multiplex PCR; TCRdb's table is partial and in-frame only. This repertoire shows approximately 170,000 clones, roughly 9% found once; its top ten account for less than 3%. The sample was central memory CD4+ T cells from blood. The receptors were gathered from a woman between 18 and 29 years old in good health.

This clone came up a few times. The chain links TRBV12-5 to TRBJ2-1; the match to TRBD1 covers 9 bases. This CDR3 comprises 15 residues. Germline V gene sequence: CDR1 LGHNT, CDR2 FRNRAP. V shed 6 bases and J 4 bases; nucleotides not matched to a gene: 7. The CDR3 coding sequence is TGTGCTAGTGGGCCTCGGGGACAGGGTTACAATGAGCAGTTCTTC. Translated, it gives CASGPRGQGYNEQFF.

The chain links TRBV5-4 to TRBJ2-5; a possible D gene is TRBD2 (6 bases). The V end was cut by 1 base, the J end by 4 bases, with 11 bases between. The CDR3 is 14 amino acids. The germline gives CDR1 SGHNT, CDR2 YYREEE (reference sequence). This CDR3 is CASSLLDSGETQYF. DNA for the CDR3: TGTGCCAGCAGCTTGCTTGATAGCGGAGAGACCCAGTACTTC. The full variable domain, its missing parts supplied by reference TRBV5-4 and TRBJ2-5, is ETGVTQSPTHLIKTRGQQVTLRCSSQSGHNTVSWYQQALGQGPQFIFQYYREEENGRGNFPPRFSGLQFPNYSSELNVNALELDDSALYLCASSLLDSGETQYFGPGTRLLVL.

This clone was observed at least ten times. The rearrangement uses TRBV7-9 and TRBJ1-2; 9 bases match TRBD1. V shed 1 base, J shed 4 bases, and the junction held 4 bases outside the gene matches. Germline V gene lookup returns CDR1 SEHNR and CDR2 FQNEAQ (reference sequence). This CDR3 is 15 amino acids long. The CDR3 here is CASSLGDREAYGYTF. For the CDR3, the DNA is TGTGCCAGCAGCTTAGGGGACAGGGAAGCCTATGGCTACACCTTC.

The chain recombines TRBV11-3 with TRBJ2-6; TRBD1 is a possible D gene (6 bases). Germline V gene sequence: CDR1 SGHNT, CDR2 YENEEA. This CDR3 is 15 amino acids long. V gave up 6 bases and J gave up 1 base, with 10 bases separating them. The DNA of the CDR3 is TGTGCCAGCAGTTTTACAGGGTCTGGGGCCAACGTCCTGACTTTC. Translated: CASSFTGSGANVLTF.

This clone was detected a few times. The chain recombines TRBV5-1 with TRBJ2-4, with D perhaps TRBD1 (5 bases). V was shortened by 6 bases and J by 0 bases, with 10 bases between the two germline ends. There are 14 residues in the CDR3. The germline V gene has CDR1 SGHRS and CDR2 YFSETQ. CDR3 sequence: CASKTELAKNIQYF. CDR3 sequence (DNA): TGCGCCAGCAAGACAGAGCTAGCCAAAAACATTCAGTACTTC.

In its sample, this clone was seen a few times. The rearrangement links TRBV14 to TRBJ1-2; 7 positions agree with TRBD1. With 5 bases clipped from V and 6 bases from J, the junction kept 9 bases outside the gene matches. Per the germline V gene, CDR1 is SGHDN and CDR2 is FVKESK. CDR3 length: 14 amino acids. The CDR3 here is CASSKGAGMDGYTF. The CDR3 DNA follows: TGTGCCAGCAGCAAGGGGGCAGGGATGGATGGCTACACCTTC.

The chain combines TRBV14 with TRBJ2-5, with 7 bases fitting TRBD1. The length of the CDR3 is 14 residues. V shed 3 bases and J 3 bases; nucleotides not matched to a gene: 4. CDR1 and CDR2 (germline): SGHDN, FVKESK. DNA for the CDR3: TGTGCCAGCAGCCAGGGGACAGTCGAAGAGACCCAGTACTTC. It yields the protein CASSQGTVEETQYF.

This clone was seen only a few times. The chain is built from TRBV6-5 and TRBJ2-7, with 12 bases matching TRBD1. Germline V gene data show CDR1 as MNHEY and CDR2 as SVGAGI. CDR3 size: 14 residues. The ends lost 6 bases at V and 7 bases at J; junction bases unmatched: 7. CDR3 bases: TGTGCCAGCAGCTTGGGACAGGGGGCAGAGGAGCAGTACTTC. Amino acid sequence: CASSLGQGAEEQYF.

In its sample, this clone was seen a few times. The V gene is TRBV4-1, the J gene TRBJ1-1; unclear D gene. CDR3 length: 13 residues. In germline, CDR1 is MGHRA, CDR2 YSYEKL. The V end lost 4 bases, the J end lost 0 bases, and 6 bases lay between the germline ends. CDR3 bases: TGCGCCAGCAGCCCCGAGCTGAACACTGAAGCTTTCTTT. This translates into CASSPELNTEAFF.

This clone was counted many times. The germline gene is not matched at one end of the junction; a read error may be the cause. The J gene is TRBJ2-1, the V gene TRBV7-7; no definite D call. Germline V gene lookup returns CDR1 SSHAT and CDR2 FNYEAQ (reference sequence). This CDR3 is built from 15 residues. The CDR3 DNA sequence: TGTGCTAGCAGCCCACAATACGGCGGTGGGAATGAGCAGTTCTTC. Amino acid sequence: CASSPQYGGGNEQFF.

This clone has only a few counts. The chain couples TRBV7-9 to TRBJ2-1; TRBD2 matches at 10 bases. Germline-derived CDR1 and CDR2 are SEHNR and FQNEAQ (reference sequence). The CDR3 consists of 16 residues. V lost 3 bases and J lost 7; bases outside the gene matches: 9. The CDR3 nucleotides are TGTGCCAGCAGCTTCGGCACTAGCGGGAATCATAATGAGCAGTTCTTC. Translating it yields CASSFGTSGNHNEQFF.

In this sample, this clone turned up a few times. The J gene is TRBJ2-5, the V gene TRBV27; 7 bases are a match to TRBD2. The CDR3 sequence is 16 residues long. Germline CDR1 reads MNHEY; CDR2 reads SMNVEV (reference sequence). V lost 5 bases to trimming and J lost 5 bases; unmatched junction nucleotides: 14. The CDR3 region is CASSPSRGRMGETQYF. The CDR3 nucleotides read TGTGCCAGCAGTCCCTCGCGGGGGAGGATGGGGGAGACCCAGTACTTC.

This chain joins TRBV4-2 and TRBJ1-2; 9 nucleotides line up with TRBD1. With 5 bases clipped from V and 6 bases from J, the junction kept 7 bases outside the gene matches. Germline CDR1 reads LGHNA; CDR2 reads YNFKEQ. This CDR3 comprises 14 residues. CDR3: CASSTRTGENGYTF. DNA of the CDR3: TGTGCCAGCAGCACCCGGACAGGGGAGAATGGCTACACCTTC.

This clone appeared once. This chain connects TRBV6-1 to TRBJ2-2; D gene unclear. The CDR3 has 10 amino acids. The V gene lost 10 bases and the J gene lost 3 bases, with 3 bases spanning the gap. Looked up from germline, CDR1 is MNHNS and CDR2 is SASEGT. The CDR3 here is CATYTGELFF. DNA for the CDR3: TGTGCCACTTACACCGGGGAGCTGTTTTTT.

The chain is built from TRBV7-9 and TRBJ1-4; D call uncertain. The germline V gene has CDR1 SEHNR and CDR2 FQNEAQ (reference sequence). CDR3 length equals 14 residues. Trimming took off 2 bases at V and 6 bases at J, with 10 bases between the two ends. The CDR3 nucleotides read TGTGCCAGCAGCTTATACCAGGCTGATGAAAAACTGTTTTTT. Its translation is CASSLYQADEKLFF. Full variable domain (outside the CDR3, taken from reference TRBV7-9 and TRBJ1-4): DTGVSQNPRHKITKRGQNVTFRCDPISEHNRLYWYRQTLGQGPEFLTYFQNEAQLEKSRLLSDRFSAERPKGSFSTLEIQRTEQGDSAMYLCASSLYQADEKLFFGSGTQLSVL.

The gene calls are TRBV10-3 and TRBJ1-3, with D unclear. Trimming took 11 bases from V and 4 from J, leaving 12 bases between them. This CDR3 has 12 residues. Germline V lookup: CDR1 ENHRY, CDR2 SYGVKD. CDR3 residues: CAAQPGGNTIYF. The CDR3 DNA is TGTGCCGCACAACCGGGGGGAAACACCATATATTTT.

The CDR3: CASSSRQGDEQYF. The CDR3 region has the DNA TGTGCCAGCAGCTCTCGACAGGGCGACGAGCAGTACTTC. V gene TRBV7-2 combines with J gene TRBJ2-7; 7 bases align to TRBD1. The length of the CDR3 is 13 residues. Trimming at V came to 4 bases and at J to 5 bases, leaving 5 bases not matched to a gene. In germline, CDR1 is SGHTA, CDR2 FQGNSA.

The V call is TRBV2, the J call TRBJ1-1; no definite D call. V lost 3 bases, J lost 1 base, and 6 bases lay in between. Germline V gene sequence: CDR1 SNHLY, CDR2 FYNNEI. This CDR3 contains 13 residues. CDR3 DNA: TGTGCCAGCAGTGAGGAGACGAACACTGAAGCTTTCTTT. It is translated as CASSEETNTEAFF.

Remarks on this clone: Other DNA sequences in this sample translate to the same CDR3. This chain links TRBV27 with TRBJ2-7; no firm D call. The germline V gene has CDR1 MNHEY and CDR2 SMNVEV (reference sequence). The V end was cut by 2 bases, the J end by 2 bases, with 7 bases between. The CDR3 totals 13 residues. This CDR3 reads CASSLGPAYEQYF. In DNA, the CDR3 is TGTGCCAGCAGTTTAGGTCCAGCCTACGAGCAGTACTTC.

This clone was seen a few times. The chain is built from TRBV29-1 and TRBJ2-3, with 12 bases that match TRBD2. Trimming removed 7 bases from V and 8 bases from J; junction bases left unmatched: 13. The CDR3 consists of 15 residues. In germline, CDR1 is SQVTM, CDR2 ANQGSEA. The CDR3 DNA reads TGCAGCGGTAAACTAGCGGGGGGACCAAAGAGTACGCAGTATTTT. Its protein is CSGKLAGGPKSTQYF.

This clone was recorded a few times. The chain uses TRBV10-3 and TRBJ1-2; TRBD1 matches at 10 bases. V shed 11 bases, J shed 8 bases, and the junction held 8 bases outside the gene matches. Germline V CDR1 and CDR2: ENHRY, SYGVKD. The CDR3 contains 12 residues. CDR3 residues: CAVTGQGGGYTF. As DNA, the CDR3 is TGTGCCGTAACCGGACAGGGGGGCGGCTACACCTTC.

The V gene is TRBV15, the J gene TRBJ1-6; 8 nucleotides agree with TRBD1. V was pared by 3 bases and J by 10 bases, with 11 bases of the junction left unmatched. Germline V lookup: CDR1 LNHNV, CDR2 YYDKDF (reference sequence). The CDR3 consists of 16 residues. The CDR3 nucleotides are TGTGCCACCAGCAGGCCAGGGACAGGTCAATTGTCACCCCTCCACTTT. Residues: CATSRPGTGQLSPLHF.